This T cell receptor (beta chain) is drawn from a study of T cell responses to AZD1222 COVID-19 vaccine. Study-level results: It was only after the peak T cell response that any repertoires were sampled. Spike-wide coverage was observed for vaccine-associated CD4 TCRs, with dominant responses at 160-218 and 743-854. Nearly half of spike-specific TCRs reportedly go after variant regions that carry no mutations.

As regards this clone: Its target is not known.

Data came from immunoSEQ multiplex PCR; TCRdb stores just in-frame clones and leaves some out. The sample holds 95,000 to 150,000 clones, approximately 90% seen once. The CDR3 is made up of 14 amino acids. Trimming removed 10 bases at V and 0 bases at J, with 13 bases between. Germline V lookup: CDR1 MDHEN, CDR2 SYDVKM. The TCR comes from an adult in good health. The V call is TRBV28, the J call TRBJ2-4, with no clear D. Material: peripheral blood, obtained on day 0 of AZD1222 vaccination. CDR3 sequence (DNA): TGTGCCATCGCGAGAGCCCTAGCCAAAAACATTCAGTACTTC. This translates into CAIARALAKNIQYF.